The 32 T cell receptor beta chains below all came from one sample that was sequenced in a study of T cells after yellow fever vaccination. In TCRdb, the 5' RACE reads were re-called with MiXCR into one record per CDR3 protein. The table lists a few hundred thousand distinct CDR3 sequences, around 5.3% of them singletons. This material consisted of CD4+ T cells sorted from PBMCs, taken on the day of the yellow fever booster vaccination. These receptors were collected from a man between 18 and 35 years old who received the YFV17D yellow fever vaccine.

In this sample, this clonotype turned up many times. The chain links TRBV6-5 to TRBJ1-5; D unresolved. The CDR3 contains 13 residues. The V gene lost 2 bases and the J gene lost 6 bases, with 8 bases spanning the gap. Per germline, CDR1 MNHEY and CDR2 SVGAGI. The CDR3: CASSYDRAQPQHF. The DNA of the CDR3 is TGTGCCAGCAGTTACGACCGGGCTCAGCCCCAGCATTTT.

This clonotype was recorded many times. The chain recombines TRBV5-1 with TRBJ2-3; 10 nucleotides align to TRBD1. The germline V gene has CDR1 SGHRS and CDR2 YFSETQ. V was pared by 4 bases and J by 4 bases, with 6 bases of the junction left unmatched. This CDR3 has 15 amino acids. The chain's CDR3 is CASSRRTGGSDTQYF. The CDR3 region has the DNA TGCGCCAGCAGCCGTAGGACAGGGGGTTCAGATACGCAGTATTTT.

The rearrangement links TRBV4-1 to TRBJ2-1; no clear D gene. V was cut by 0 bases and J by 10 bases, with 10 bases left in between. CDR3 size: 13 residues. The germline V gene has CDR1 MGHRA and CDR2 YSYEKL. The CDR3 here is CASSQEERTEQFF. In DNA form, the CDR3 reads TGCGCCAGCAGCCAAGAAGAGCGAACAGAGCAGTTCTTC.

This clonotype was counted between two and nine times. V usage is TRBV5-6 and J usage is TRBJ1-1, with unresolved D. V gave up 5 bases and J gave up 0 bases, with 14 bases separating them. The germline gives CDR1 SGHDT, CDR2 YYEEEE. The CDR3 extends over 15 amino acids. CDR3 bases: TGTGCCAGCAGTCAAACCGGGCCAATGAACACTGAAGCTTTCTTT. Protein product: CASSQTGPMNTEAFF.

V usage is TRBV10-3 and J usage is TRBJ2-5; 11 bases are a match to TRBD2. Germline V gene sequence: CDR1 ENHRY, CDR2 SYGVKD. J was trimmed by 1 base and V by 2 bases; bases with no gene match: 6. The CDR3 totals 17 residues. CDR3: CAISEHRLAGGQETQYF. The DNA for the CDR3 is TGTGCCATCAGTGAGCATCGGCTAGCGGGGGGCCAAGAGACCCAGTACTTC.

The chain combines TRBV7-8 with TRBJ1-5; D may be TRBD1 (5 bases). The CDR3 length is 14 residues. Trimming shortened V by 1 base and J by 7 bases, and 11 bases separated the two germline ends. Germline V gene data show CDR1 as SGHVS and CDR2 as FQNEAQ. CDR3 nucleotide sequence: TGTGCCAGCAGCTTAGGCGGGGCATGGCAGCCCCAGCATTTT. This sequence encodes CASSLGGAWQPQHF.

This clonotype turned up a few times. The J gene is TRBJ1-2, the V gene TRBV6-5, with D possibly matching TRBD1 (6 bases). The CDR3 runs to 13 residues. Germline CDR1 reads MNHEY; CDR2 reads SVGAGI. The germline V and J ends were trimmed by 5 bases and 9 bases, with 16 bases remaining between them. The CDR3 coding sequence is TGTGCCAGCAGTGGGAGACTCCGGGACAGCTACACCTTC. It specifies CASSGRLRDSYTF.

V and J are TRBV5-1 and TRBJ2-5; no firm D call. Germline CDR1 reads SGHRS; CDR2 reads YFSETQ. V lost 0 bases, J lost 0 bases, and 9 bases lay in between. The CDR3 has 15 amino acids. The CDR3 reads CASSLAAAYQETQYF. DNA of the CDR3: TGCGCCAGCAGCTTGGCGGCGGCGTACCAAGAGACCCAGTACTTC.

This clonotype showed up just a few times. CDR3 DNA: TGTGCCAGCAGCTTACAGGGGACTAGCGGGGGGGCAGTAGGTGAGCAGTTCTTC. Translating gives CASSLQGTSGGAVGEQFF. The rearrangement links TRBV7-3 to TRBJ2-1; 16 bases map to TRBD2. The CDR3 runs 18 residues. Trimming removed 2 bases from V and 9 bases from J; junction bases left unmatched: 10. CDR1 is SGHTA and CDR2 is FQGTGA in the germline V gene.

This clonotype was counted many times. The J gene is TRBJ2-3, the V gene TRBV5-5; 9 bases line up with TRBD2. V was pared by 4 bases and J by 1 base, with 7 bases of the junction left unmatched. The CDR3 loop spans 16 amino acids. The germline V gene encodes CDR1 SGHKS and CDR2 YYEKEE (reference sequence). The CDR3 spells CASSRDSGGGTDTQYF. The CDR3 nucleotides are TGTGCCAGCAGCCGAGATAGCGGGGGAGGCACAGATACGCAGTATTTT.

This clonotype appeared a few times. CDR3 DNA: TGTGCCAGCATCCCCAGGGTGACAGATACGCAGTATTTT. Encoded protein: CASIPRVTDTQYF. This chain joins TRBV7-2 and TRBJ2-3, with D possibly being TRBD1 (5 bases). The V gene lost 7 bases and the J gene lost 3 bases, with 11 bases spanning the gap. This CDR3 contains 13 residues. CDR1 is SGHTA and CDR2 is FQGNSA in the germline V gene.

This clonotype was recorded at least ten times. This rearrangement joins TRBV20-1 to TRBJ1-5; D possibly corresponds to TRBD1 (5 bases). CDR1 DFQATT and CDR2 SNEGSKA come from the germline V gene (reference sequence). This CDR3 contains 13 residues. The germline V and J ends were trimmed by 3 bases and 0 bases, with 6 bases remaining between them. CDR3 protein: CSARGPSNQPQHF. CDR3 DNA: TGCAGTGCTAGGGGACCTAGCAATCAGCCCCAGCATTTT.

This clonotype was observed a few times. The chain combines TRBV9 with TRBJ1-4; 7 bases are shared with TRBD1. J lost 5 bases, V lost 4 bases, and 8 bases had no gene match. CDR3 length equals 15 residues. Germline V gene sequence: CDR1 SGDLS, CDR2 YYNGEE. The CDR3 region is CASSYGTVDNEKLFF. The CDR3 DNA reads as TGTGCCAGCAGCTACGGGACAGTCGACAATGAAAAACTGTTTTTT.

This clonotype was seen more than once but under ten times. The rearrangement uses TRBV7-3 and TRBJ2-5, with a tentative D call TRBD2 (5 bases). Trimming took off 1 base at V and 7 bases at J, with 10 bases between the two ends. The CDR3 is 13 residues long. CDR1 and CDR2 (germline): SGHTA, FQGTGA. DNA for the CDR3: TGTGCCAGCAGCTTAATCGGGGATGGGACCCAGTACTTC. Residues: CASSLIGDGTQYF.

The count of this clonotype is one. This chain connects TRBV5-4 to TRBJ2-2; 13 bases line up with TRBD2. This CDR3 has 19 amino acids. The junction had 15 bases not matched to a gene; V was cut back by 4 bases and J by 6 bases. Germline assignment: CDR1 SGHNT and CDR2 YYREEE (reference sequence). The CDR3, as DNA: TGTGCCAGCAGCGCCGGACTAGCGGGGGCGTCCGGGAGAGCCGGGGAGCTGTTTTTT. This codes for CASSAGLAGASGRAGELFF.

CDR3 amino acids: CASSHGTEDYEQYF. The CDR3 DNA reads TGCGCCAGCAGCCACGGTACGGAAGACTACGAGCAGTACTTC. The J gene is TRBJ2-7, the V gene TRBV4-1; D unresolved. Germline CDR1 MGHRA, CDR2 YSYEKL. This CDR3 spans 14 amino acids. V was cut by 3 bases and J by 3 bases, with 12 bases left in between.

This clonotype has more than one count but fewer than ten. The chain links TRBV20-1 to TRBJ2-1; 10 bases map to TRBD2. CDR1 and CDR2 (germline): DFQATT, SNEGSKA (reference sequence). V lost 3 bases, J lost 10 bases, and 9 bases stayed unmatched. There are 14 residues in the CDR3. CDR3: CSARSGGAWKEQFF. The CDR3 DNA reads as TGCAGTGCTAGGAGCGGGGGGGCCTGGAAAGAGCAGTTCTTC.

This clonotype was counted between two and nine times. This chain connects TRBV12-3 or TRBV12-4 to TRBJ2-6; perhaps TRBD1 as D (6 bases). The V gene lost 4 bases and the J gene lost 2 bases, with 6 bases spanning the gap. The CDR3 loop spans 14 amino acids. The CDR3 nucleotides read TGTGCCAGCAGTTCAGGGGCTGGGGCCAACGTCCTGACTTTC. Translation: CASSSGAGANVLTF.

V is TRBV15 and J is TRBJ2-1; D not resolved. Trimming removed 0 bases from V and 8 bases from J, with 14 bases in between. The CDR3 has 15 amino acids. Looked up from germline, CDR1 is LNHNV and CDR2 is YYDKDF (reference sequence). CDR3 residues: CATSRDRLIGYEQFF. For the CDR3, the DNA is TGTGCCACCAGCAGAGATAGGTTGATTGGATATGAGCAGTTCTTC. The full variable domain, completed using reference TRBV15 and TRBJ2-1, is DAMVIQNPRYQVTQFGKPVTLSCSQTLNHNVMYWYQQKSSQAPKLLFHYYDKDFNNEADTPDNFQSRRPNTSFCFLDIRSPGLGDTAMYLCATSRDRLIGYEQFFGPGTRLTVL.

This clonotype was found a few times. The CDR3 bases are TGCGCCAGCAGCTTGGTCGCATTGGAGAGAGGTGAAGCTTTCTTT. Translating gives CASSLVALERGEAFF. The V and J genes are TRBV5-1 and TRBJ1-1; D gene ambiguous. Trimming left V 0 bases short and J 7 bases short, with 16 bases between. The CDR3 is made up of 15 amino acids. Per germline, CDR1 SGHRS and CDR2 YFSETQ.

This clonotype was found a few times. The rearrangement joins TRBV5-1 to TRBJ1-2; 7 positions match TRBD1. Germline V CDR1 and CDR2: SGHRS, YFSETQ. This CDR3 spans 14 amino acids. Germline trimming cut 4 bases from V and 6 bases from J; bases unmatched to any gene: 9. CDR3 coding DNA: TGCGCCAGCAGCCTAGACAGGGTCGAAAATGGCTACACCTTC. It specifies CASSLDRVENGYTF.

V usage is TRBV5-4 and J usage is TRBJ1-1; 10 bases agree with TRBD1. The J segment lost 3 bases and the V segment lost 9 bases, leaving 11 bases of the junction unmatched. The CDR3 spans 15 residues. Germline V CDR1 and CDR2: SGHNT, YYREEE (reference sequence). CDR3 sequence: CATVDRGTSHTEAFF. As DNA, the CDR3 is TGTGCCACCGTGGACAGGGGGACCTCCCACACTGAAGCTTTCTTT.

The V and J genes are TRBV15 and TRBJ2-1, with TRBD2 matching 7 bases. The CDR3 has 14 amino acids. The ends lost 2 bases at V and 9 bases at J; junction bases unmatched: 7. Germline lookup yields CDR1 LNHNV and CDR2 YYDKDF (reference sequence). In DNA, the CDR3 is TGTGCCACCAGCAGATGGGCCGGGGGGAGTGAGCAGTTCTTC. This sequence encodes CATSRWAGGSEQFF.

DNA of the CDR3: TGTGCCAGCAGCCCGTCCACAGGGACTGGAAACACCATATATTTT. Translation: CASSPSTGTGNTIYF. V is TRBV7-3 and J is TRBJ1-3; tentative D call: TRBD1 (6 bases). V was shortened by 5 bases and J by 2 bases, with 13 bases between the two germline ends. The germline CDR1 and CDR2 sequences are SGHTA and FQGTGA. This CDR3 spans 15 amino acids. Combining the CDR3 with reference TRBV7-3 and TRBJ1-3 gives the whole variable domain GAGVSQTPSNKVTEKGKYVELRCDPISGHTALYWYRQSLGQGPEFLIYFQGTGAADDSGLPNDRFFAVRPEGSVSTLKIQRTERGDSAVYLCASSPSTGTGNTIYFGEGSWLTVV.

The V gene is TRBV18, the J gene TRBJ1-6; 7 positions agree with TRBD1. Germline V gives CDR1 KGHSH, CDR2 LQKENI. V dropped 3 bases and J dropped 14; count of bases not matched to a gene: 16. This CDR3 is 16 amino acids long. The CDR3 reads CASSPTSGTEARALHF. DNA for the CDR3: TGTGCCAGCTCACCGACTTCCGGGACAGAAGCTAGGGCCCTCCACTTT.

This clonotype was counted many times. V usage is TRBV7-9 and J usage is TRBJ2-2; D is possibly TRBD2 (6 bases). Deletions cut 7 bases from V and 7 bases from J, with 16 bases between. The germline gives CDR1 SEHNR, CDR2 FQNEAQ (reference sequence). This CDR3 region has 14 residues. CDR3 sequence (DNA): TGTGCCAGCAAGACCCGGGGGATCGGCGGGGAGCTGTTTTTT. Its translation is CASKTRGIGGELFF.

This clonotype was seen a handful of times. The chain employs TRBV7-6 and TRBJ1-4; weak D call: TRBD1 (5 bases). This CDR3 region has 14 residues. Germline lookup yields CDR1 SGHVS and CDR2 FNYEAQ. Trimming left V 2 bases short and J 8 bases short, with 12 bases between. CDR3 bases: TGTGCCAGCAGCTTACCAGGGAGGGACGAAAAACTGTTTTTT. Its protein is CASSLPGRDEKLFF.

This clonotype was found many times. The chain carries TRBV20-1 and TRBJ2-2, with D perhaps being TRBD1 or TRBD2 (5 bases each). CDR3 length equals 13 residues. Trimming stripped 3 bases from V and 7 bases from J, with 12 bases between. Germline CDR1 reads DFQATT; CDR2 reads SNEGSKA (reference sequence). CDR3 coding DNA: TGCAGTGCTAGGCCGGGACCCCTCGGGGAGCTGTTTTTT. Protein sequence: CSARPGPLGELFF.

This clonotype has just a few counts. The chain employs TRBV11-2 and TRBJ2-5; the D call may be TRBD1 or TRBD2 (5 bases each). The CDR3 has 14 amino acids. The V end lost 4 bases, the J end lost 9 bases, and 18 bases lay between the germline ends. The V gene's germline CDR1 is SGHAT and CDR2 FQNNGV. CDR3 nucleotide sequence: TGTGCCAGCAGCTCCGGGACCCGTCTTGGAGCCCAGTACTTC. Residues: CASSSGTRLGAQYF.

The rearrangement joins TRBV18 to TRBJ1-2; D is ambiguous. CDR3 size: 11 residues. Germline CDR1 reads KGHSH; CDR2 reads LQKENI. Trimming pared 11 bases from V and 3 bases from J, leaving 10 bases between. Here the CDR3 reads CAGRTDYGYTF. CDR3 sequence (DNA): TGTGCCGGCAGGACGGACTATGGCTACACCTTC. The whole variable domain, filled in from reference TRBV18 and TRBJ1-2, reads NAGVMQNPRHLVRRRGQEARLRCSPMKGHSHVYWYRQLPEEGLKFMVYLQKENIIDESGMPKERFSAEFPKEGPSILRIQQVVRGDSAAYFCAGRTDYGYTFGSGTRLTVV.

This clonotype was counted ten times or more. The chain uses TRBV28 and TRBJ1-6, with 9 bases identical to TRBD1. CDR3 length: 15 amino acids. V lost 7 bases and J lost 14; bases outside the gene matches: 15. Germline CDR1 is MDHEN and CDR2 is SYDVKM. CDR3 amino acids: CASTINPGQGRTLHF. The CDR3 DNA reads as TGTGCCAGCACCATTAACCCGGGACAGGGCCGCACCCTCCACTTT. Supplemented by reference TRBV28 and TRBJ1-6, the full variable domain reads DVKVTQSSRYLVKRTGEKVFLECVQDMDHENMFWYRQDPGLGLRLIYFSYDVKMKEKGDIPEGYSVSREKKERFSLILESASTNQTSMYLCASTINPGQGRTLHFGNGTRLTVT.

This clonotype has just a few counts. The CDR3 DNA follows: TGTGCCAGCAGCCAGCAAGACAGGGCGTCCTACGAGCAGTACTTC. Its translation is CASSQQDRASYEQYF. The gene calls are TRBV14 and TRBJ2-7, with TRBD1 identical over 7 bases. Per germline, CDR1 SGHDN and CDR2 FVKESK. CDR3 size: 15 residues. The V and J ends lost 3 bases and 1 base, in that order; junction bases with no gene match: 6.